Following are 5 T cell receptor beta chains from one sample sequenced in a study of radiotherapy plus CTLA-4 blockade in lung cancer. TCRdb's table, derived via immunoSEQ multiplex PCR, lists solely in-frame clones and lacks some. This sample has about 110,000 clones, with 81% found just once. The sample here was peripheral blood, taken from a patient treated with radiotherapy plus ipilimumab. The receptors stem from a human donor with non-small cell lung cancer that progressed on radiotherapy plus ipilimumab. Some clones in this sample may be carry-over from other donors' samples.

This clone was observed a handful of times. CDR3 sequence reads: CASSLSAGNLYGYTF. For the CDR3, the DNA is TGTGCCAGCAGCTTATCCGCAGGGAACCTCTATGGCTACACCTTC. The chain joins TRBV7-2 to TRBJ1-2, with TRBD1 as a possible D gene (5 bases). Germline V gene sequence: CDR1 SGHTA, CDR2 FQGNSA. V lost 2 bases to trimming and J lost 4 bases, with 14 bases between them. CDR3 length: 15 amino acids.

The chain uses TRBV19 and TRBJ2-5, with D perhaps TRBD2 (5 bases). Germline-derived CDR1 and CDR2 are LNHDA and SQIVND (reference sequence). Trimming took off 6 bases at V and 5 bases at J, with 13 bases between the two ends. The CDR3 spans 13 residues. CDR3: CASRRRGLETQYF. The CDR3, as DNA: TGTGCCAGTAGAAGGAGAGGGCTTGAGACCCAGTACTTC.

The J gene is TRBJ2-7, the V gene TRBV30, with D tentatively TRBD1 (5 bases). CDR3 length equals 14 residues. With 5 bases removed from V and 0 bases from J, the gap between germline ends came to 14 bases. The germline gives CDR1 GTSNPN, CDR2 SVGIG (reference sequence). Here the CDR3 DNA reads TGTGCCTGGCGGACAACAGGTAGCTCCTACGAGCAGTACTTC. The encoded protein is CAWRTTGSSYEQYF.

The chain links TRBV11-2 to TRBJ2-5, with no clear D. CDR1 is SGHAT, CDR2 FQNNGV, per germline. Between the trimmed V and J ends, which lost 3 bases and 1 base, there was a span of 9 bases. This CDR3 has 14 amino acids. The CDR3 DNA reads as TGTGCCAGCAGCTTCAATACTGCCCAAGAGACCCAGTACTTC. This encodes CASSFNTAQETQYF.

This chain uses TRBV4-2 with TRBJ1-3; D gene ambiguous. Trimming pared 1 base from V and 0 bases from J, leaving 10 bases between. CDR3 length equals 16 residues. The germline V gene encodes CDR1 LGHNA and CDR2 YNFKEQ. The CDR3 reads CASSQGPDFSGNTIYF. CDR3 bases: TGTGCCAGCAGCCAAGGGCCGGACTTCTCTGGAAACACCATATATTTT.